The present TCR beta chain was sequenced within a study of blood T cell repertoires in COVID-19. About the study: The United States, Italy and Spain were the sources of the acute and convalescent COVID-19 samples.

As originally analysed: Estimates of nucleated cell counts were drawn from the amplification of reference gene primers. Profiling relied on immunoSEQ multiplex PCR, and the TCRdb table lists in-frame clones only, not all of them. The V and J calls and the clone size are those of that table, but D and trimming were determined from the DNA. Found here are about 480,000 clones, roughly nine tenths of them singletons; the top ten hold about 8.2%. The Seattle patients joined while their infection was active and were tracked longitudinally afterward. CDR1 and CDR2 from the germline V gene are MNHNY and SVGAGI (reference sequence). V lost 2 bases, J lost 6 bases, and 7 bases stayed unmatched. This CDR3 comprises 14 residues.

The material sequenced was peripheral blood. This clonotype was sampled from a woman between 45 and 60 years old with COVID-19, enrolled during active disease. This chain links TRBV6-6 with TRBJ2-7; 7 nucleotides line up with TRBD1. CDR3 nucleotide sequence: TGTGCCAGCAGTTACGCTTCAGGGGGTCGCGAGCAGTACTTC. Translating gives CASSYASGGREQYF.